This T cell receptor beta chain comes out of a study of molecular identifiers for immune sequencing clone quantification. This clonotype was detected ten times or more. As CD8+CD4-CCR7+CD45RA+ cells, naive CD8 T cells were sorted. The CDR3 sequence is 14 residues long. Germline CDR1 DFQATT, CDR2 SNEGSKA (reference sequence). The V gene end was trimmed by 3 bases and the J gene end by 3 bases; junction bases not matched to a gene: 8. TCRdb reanalysed the PCR reads using MiXCR and keeps one entry per CDR3 protein. The table includes 250,000 to 350,000 distinct CDR3 sequences, roughly a fifth detected once.

V is TRBV20-1 and J is TRBJ2-7; 7 nucleotides match TRBD1. The receptor's source is a human donor in good health. Some libraries in this study had Jurkat cell RNA spiked in. The sequenced sample was naive CD8+ T cells from blood, with Jurkat cell RNA spiked in. Subset reported: FACS-sorted CD8+CD4-CCR7+CD45RA+ naive T cells. The CDR3 here is CSASSSDRYYEQYF. The CDR3 bases are TGCAGTGCTAGTTCCTCGGACAGGTACTACGAGCAGTACTTC.